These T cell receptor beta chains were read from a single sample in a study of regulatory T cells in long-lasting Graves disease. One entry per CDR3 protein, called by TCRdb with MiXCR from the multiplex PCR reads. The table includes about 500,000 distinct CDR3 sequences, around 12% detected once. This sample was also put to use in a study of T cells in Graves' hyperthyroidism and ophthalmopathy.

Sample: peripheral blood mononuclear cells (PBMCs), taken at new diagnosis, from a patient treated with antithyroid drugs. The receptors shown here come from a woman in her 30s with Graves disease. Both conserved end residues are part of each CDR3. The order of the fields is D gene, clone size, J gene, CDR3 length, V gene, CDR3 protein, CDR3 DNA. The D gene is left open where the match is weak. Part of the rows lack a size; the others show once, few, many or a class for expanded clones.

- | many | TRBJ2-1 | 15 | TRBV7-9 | CASSRLTNAYNEQFF | TGTGCCAGCAGCCGACTAACGAACGCCTACAATGAGCAGTTCTTC
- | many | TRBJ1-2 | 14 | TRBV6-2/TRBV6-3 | CASSYGRRLLGYTF | TGTGCCAGCAGTTACGGCAGGAGATTGCTTGGCTACACCTTC
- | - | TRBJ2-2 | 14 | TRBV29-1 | CSVGLGGDTGELFF | TGCAGCGTCGGCCTCGGGGGAGACACCGGGGAGCTGTTTTTT
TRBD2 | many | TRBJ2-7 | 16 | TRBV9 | CASSGLAGESSLEQYF | TGTGCCAGCAGCGGACTAGCGGGAGAATCTTCCCTCGAGCAGTACTTC
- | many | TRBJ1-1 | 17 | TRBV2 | CASTPGGGRIWDTEAFF | TGTGCCAGCACCCCTGGAGGGGGAAGAATTTGGGACACTGAAGCTTTCTTT
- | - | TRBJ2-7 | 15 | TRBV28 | CASSSAGIRYYEQYF | TGTGCCAGCAGTTCTGCGGGAATTCGTTACTACGAGCAGTACTTC
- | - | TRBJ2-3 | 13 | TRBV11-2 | CASSAEFPDTQYF | TGTGCCAGCAGCGCGGAGTTCCCAGATACGCAGTATTTT
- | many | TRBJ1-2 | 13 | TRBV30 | CAWGRRSNYGYTF | TGTGCCTGGGGACGTCGCTCTAACTATGGCTACACCTTC
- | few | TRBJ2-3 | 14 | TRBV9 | CASSPITWGDTQYF | TGTGCCAGCAGCCCGATCACCTGGGGAGATACGCAGTATTTT
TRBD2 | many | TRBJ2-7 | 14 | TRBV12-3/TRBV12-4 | CASSLAGLTYEQYF | TGTGCCAGCAGCCTGGCGGGACTAACCTACGAGCAGTACTTC
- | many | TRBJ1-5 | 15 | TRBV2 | CASSEWAGTDQPQHF | TGTGCCAGCAGTGAATGGGCGGGAACCGATCAGCCCCAGCATTTT
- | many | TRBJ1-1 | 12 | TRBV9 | CASSQRNTEAFF | TGTGCCAGCAGCCAACGGAACACTGAAGCTTTCTTT
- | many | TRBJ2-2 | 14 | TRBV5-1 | CASSLTSLTGELFF | TGCGCCAGCAGCTTGACTAGCCTGACCGGGGAGCTGTTTTTT
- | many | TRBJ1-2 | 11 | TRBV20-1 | CSARSGIGYTF | TGCAGTGCTAGGTCCGGGATCGGCTACACCTTC